The TCR beta chain under discussion was sequenced for a study of Graves' ophthalmopathy and Graves' hyperthyroidism. Study results and limitations: Ophthalmopathy progression was predicted by the model at approximately 70% sensitivity and 72.22% specificity.

The CDR3 extends over 15 amino acids. Germline assignment: CDR1 MNHEY and CDR2 SVGAGI. With 2 bases clipped from V and 1 base from J, the junction kept 2 bases outside the gene matches. RNA transcripts yielded amplified TCR beta CDR3 regions. Investigators did first-round RT-PCR with HTBI primers, then second-round multiplex PCR. Using its own MiXCR run on the multiplex PCR reads, TCRdb lists one record per CDR3 protein. The sample yields 150,000 to 200,000 distinct CDR3 sequences, roughly 36% seen once. Moderate-to-severe activity, CAS ≥3, NOSPECS ≥4 and duration under 3 months were recorded for donors with ophthalmopathy. The diagnostic workup employed clinical symptoms, serum thyroxine, TRAb, thyroid ultrasound and orbital computed tomography. This clonotype was recorded many times. Its antigen remains unknown.

The sample comprised peripheral blood. The receptor was derived from a man in his thirties or forties with Graves' ophthalmopathy. The chain employs TRBV6-5 and TRBJ2-7, with 10 nucleotides matching TRBD2. CDR3 nucleotides: TGTGCCAGCAGTTACGGTAGCGGGGGGTCCTACGAGCAGTACTTC. It codes for CASSYGSGGSYEQYF.